At least ten counts were recorded for the clone carrying this T cell receptor (beta chain). The antigen remains undetermined. This specimen comes from a study of T cells in Graves' hyperthyroidism and ophthalmopathy. Notes on the study in general: Stable hyperthyroidism and ophthalmopathy were separated using 13 V-J signatures.

TCR beta CDR3 regions were amplified from RNA. Using the HTBI primer set, a first-round RT-PCR was run on the TCR CDR3. TCRdb itself ran the multiplex PCR reads through MiXCR, one entry per CDR3 protein. The sample shows over 450,000 distinct CDR3 sequences, around 15% of them seen only once. Uncontrolled infection, other autoimmune disease, pregnancy or lactation excluded patients. Clinical symptoms, serum thyroxine, TRAb, thyroid ultrasound and orbital computed tomography informed diagnoses. Germline values: CDR1 SQVTM, CDR2 ANQGSEA. Deletions cut 3 bases from V and 0 bases from J, with 12 bases between. This CDR3 has 16 amino acids.

Sequencing was done on a sample of blood. The sequence came from a woman aged 18-29 years with Graves' hyperthyroidism. This chain joins TRBV29-1 and TRBJ2-6, with D perhaps assigned TRBD1 or TRBD2 (5 bases each). CDR3 sequence: CSVDLGRYSGANVLTF. CDR3 DNA sequence: TGCAGCGTTGATCTGGGACGTTACTCTGGGGCCAACGTCCTGACTTTC.